Below are 26 T cell receptor beta chains sequenced from a single sample in a study of patients and donors after allogeneic stem cell transplantation. A single record per CDR3 protein comes from TCRdb applying MiXCR to the RT-PCR reads. The repertoire holds roughly 940,000 distinct CDR3 sequences, with about a sixth as singletons. The specimen sequenced was blood, either unsorted or a sorted T cell fraction (not recorded which). Source of these receptors: a human donor who was either an allogeneic HSCT recipient or a stem cell or donor lymphocyte infusion donor (not recorded which). It is not recorded whose cells these are; they may come from a transplant donor.

There are a few counts of this clonotype. The chain joins TRBV20-1 to TRBJ1-6, with D perhaps matching TRBD1 (6 bases). V was pared by 4 bases and J by 2 bases, with 12 bases between. There are 15 residues in the CDR3. Germline V CDR1 and CDR2: DFQATT, SNEGSKA (reference sequence). CDR3 nucleotide sequence: TGCAGTGCTACCCCTGGACAGACCTATAATTCACCCCTCCACTTT. This gives the protein CSATPGQTYNSPLHF.

The chain combines TRBV3-1 with TRBJ1-2; D may be TRBD1 (5 bases). The CDR3 runs 12 residues. V was pared by 4 bases and J by 13 bases, with 16 bases between. Germline loops: CDR1 LGHDT, CDR2 YNNKEL (reference sequence). The CDR3 loop reads CASSRTPLSFTF. The CDR3 nucleotides are TGTGCCAGCAGCCGGACACCGCTTTCATTCACCTTC.

In this sample, this clonotype turned up a few times. The genes are TRBV5-1 and TRBJ2-1, with 7 bases lining up with TRBD2. Germline V gene sequence: CDR1 SGHRS, CDR2 YFSETQ. J gave up 10 bases and V 4 bases, and 8 bases lay outside the gene matches. The CDR3 spans 13 residues. DNA for the CDR3: TGCGCCAGCAGCGCCGAGACTAGCTTGGAGCAGTTCTTC. Translation gives CASSAETSLEQFF.

This chain connects TRBV6-5 to TRBJ1-2; a possible D gene is TRBD1 (5 bases). Germline V gene sequence: CDR1 MNHEY, CDR2 SVGAGI. V dropped 2 bases and J dropped 8 bases, with 15 bases sitting between them. The CDR3 loop spans 14 amino acids. In DNA form, the CDR3 reads TGTGCCAGCAGTTACGGGCAGGGATTGAGGGGCTACACCTTC. This gives the protein CASSYGQGLRGYTF.

This sequence joins TRBV4-3 and TRBJ2-7, with D perhaps TRBD1 (5 bases). The V and J ends lost 4 bases and 0 bases respectively, with 16 bases between them. CDR1 is LGHNA, CDR2 YSLEER, per germline. The CDR3 sequence is 16 residues long. CDR3 DNA: TGCGCCAGCAGCCGTAGTTCAGGGTCCAGCTCCTACGAGCAGTACTTC. Translated, it gives CASSRSSGSSSYEQYF.

In its sample, this clonotype was seen a few times. The DNA for the CDR3 is TGTGCCAGCAGCTTGGGGGGGACAGGGGGCCGGAATGAGCAGTTCTTC. It codes for CASSLGGTGGRNEQFF. V usage is TRBV7-9 and J usage is TRBJ2-1; 12 bases align to TRBD1. Germline-derived CDR1 and CDR2 are SEHNR and FQNEAQ (reference sequence). Trimming at V came to 3 bases and at J to 7 bases, leaving 7 bases not matched to a gene. The CDR3 is 16 residues long.

This rearrangement joins TRBV12-3 or TRBV12-4 to TRBJ2-1; D unresolved. The CDR3 has 13 residues. The V and J ends lost 6 bases and 0 bases respectively, with 6 bases between them. In DNA form, the CDR3 reads TGTGCCAGCAGGCGGACCTCCTACAATGAGCAGTTCTTC. It codes for CASRRTSYNEQFF.

The rearrangement links TRBV20-1 to TRBJ2-1; the match to TRBD2 covers 12 bases. There are 14 residues in the CDR3. After removal of 3 bases from V and 9 bases from J, the junction contained 6 bases not matched to a gene. Germline lookup yields CDR1 DFQATT and CDR2 SNEGSKA (reference sequence). The CDR3 protein is CSARGLAGNGEQFF. CDR3 coding DNA: TGCAGTGCTAGGGGACTAGCGGGTAACGGTGAGCAGTTCTTC.

This clonotype was picked up a small number of times. The chain combines TRBV2 with TRBJ2-5, with 14 bases matching TRBD2. The CDR3 is 17 residues long. The germline V gene encodes CDR1 SNHLY and CDR2 FYNNEI. V gave up 3 bases and J gave up 1 base; unmatched junction bases: 4. CDR3 amino acids: CASSDLTSGRAQETQYF. Here the CDR3 DNA reads TGTGCCAGCAGTGATTTGACTAGCGGGAGGGCCCAAGAGACCCAGTACTTC.

This clonotype was observed a few times. This sequence joins TRBV15 and TRBJ2-3; 9 positions match TRBD2. The trim removed 4 bases at V and 1 base at J, leaving 3 bases unmatched. The CDR3 has 15 residues. Per germline, CDR1 LNHNV and CDR2 YYDKDF (reference sequence). CDR3 residues: CATSMRGGGTDTQYF. The CDR3 DNA sequence: TGTGCCACCAGCATGCGGGGGGGCGGCACAGATACGCAGTATTTT.

This rearrangement joins TRBV6-1 to TRBJ2-5, with 12 bases that match TRBD2. The V and J ends lost 6 bases and 5 bases, in that order; junction bases with no gene match: 4. CDR3 length equals 14 residues. The germline gives CDR1 MNHNS, CDR2 SASEGT. CDR3 bases: TGTGCCAGCAGGGCTAGCGGGAGGGGGGAGACCCAGTACTTC. Translating it yields CASRASGRGETQYF.

The chain employs TRBV3-1 and TRBJ2-1; 7 nucleotides match TRBD1. The germline V gene has CDR1 LGHDT and CDR2 YNNKEL (reference sequence). CDR3 length equals 17 residues. Unmatched junction bases numbered 12, after V lost 3 bases and J lost 4 bases. CDR3 coding DNA: TGTGCCAGCAGCCATCTAGGGGGCGGAAAGAATTACAATGAGCAGTTCTTC. This translates into CASSHLGGGKNYNEQFF.

This clonotype was picked up a small number of times. The chain joins TRBV5-5 to TRBJ1-1; D may be TRBD1 (6 bases). The ends were cut back, 4 bases at V and 5 bases at J, with 15 bases in the middle. The germline V gene encodes CDR1 SGHKS and CDR2 YYEKEE (reference sequence). There are 14 residues in the CDR3. CDR3 in DNA: TGTGCCAGCAGCCTTAGACAGGCTGTAACTGAAGCTTTCTTT. As protein: CASSLRQAVTEAFF.

V usage is TRBV20-1 and J usage is TRBJ2-3, with a possible D match to TRBD2 (6 bases). In germline, CDR1 is DFQATT, CDR2 SNEGSKA (reference sequence). V was clipped by 0 bases and J by 4 bases, with 14 bases between them. This CDR3 contains 15 residues. CDR3 amino acids: CSARDKAGPADTQYF. In DNA form, the CDR3 reads TGCAGTGCTAGAGATAAGGCGGGGCCAGCAGATACGCAGTATTTT.

The chain recombines TRBV27 with TRBJ1-6; D not resolved. Trimming pared 3 bases from V and 11 bases from J, leaving 14 bases between. Per the germline V gene, CDR1 is MNHEY and CDR2 is SMNVEV (reference sequence). The CDR3 consists of 14 residues. CDR3 loop: CASSFAEVDTPLHF. The CDR3 DNA reads as TGTGCCAGCAGTTTCGCAGAAGTTGATACACCCCTCCACTTT.

CDR3 nucleotide sequence: TGCAGCGTGACCGAGCGAGTCGCAGAGACCCAGTACTTC. Encoded protein: CSVTERVAETQYF. The chain joins TRBV29-1 to TRBJ2-5; D remains ambiguous. The V end was cut by 6 bases, the J end by 4 bases, with 15 bases between. CDR3 length equals 13 residues. Germline loops: CDR1 SQVTM, CDR2 ANQGSEA.

In its sample, this clonotype was seen a few times. CDR3 in amino acids: CASQLPGGLSTDTQYF. CDR3 nucleotide sequence: TGTGCCAGCCAGCTACCCGGGGGCCTCAGCACAGATACGCAGTATTTT. The chain carries TRBV25-1 and TRBJ2-3, with D tentatively TRBD1 or TRBD2 (6 bases each). The CDR3 extends over 16 amino acids. The germline V gene has CDR1 MGHDK and CDR2 SYGVNS. Trimming took off 8 bases at V and 0 bases at J, with 18 bases between the two ends. The full variable domain, with the rest looked up from reference TRBV25-1 and TRBJ2-3, is EADIYQTPRYLVIGTGKKITLECSQTMGHDKMYWYQQDPGMELHLIHYSYGVNSTEKGDLSSESTVSRIRTEHFPLTLESARPSHTSQYLCASQLPGGLSTDTQYFGPGTRLTVL.

In its sample, this clonotype was seen a few times. This chain joins TRBV3-1 and TRBJ1-4; D not resolved. The CDR3 is 13 residues long. The ends were cut back, 3 bases at V and 5 bases at J, with 7 bases in the middle. The germline gives CDR1 LGHDT, CDR2 YNNKEL (reference sequence). The CDR3: CASSQAGNEKLFF. CDR3 nucleotide sequence: TGTGCCAGCAGCCAGGCCGGAAATGAAAAACTGTTTTTT.

Here the CDR3 DNA reads TGTGCCAGCAGCTTAGGATATAACAATCAGCCCCAGCATTTT. Protein sequence: CASSLGYNNQPQHF. The rearrangement joins TRBV7-2 to TRBJ1-5, with D uncertain. With 1 base removed from V and 3 bases from J, the gap between germline ends came to 7 bases. The CDR3 covers 14 residues. Germline V lookup: CDR1 SGHTA, CDR2 FQGNSA. Variable domain in full (rest from reference TRBV7-2 and TRBJ1-5): GAGVSQSPSNKVTEKGKDVELRCDPISGHTALYWYRQSLGQGLEFLIYFQGNSAPDKSGLPSDRFSAERTGGSVSTLTIQRTQQEDSAVYLCASSLGYNNQPQHFGDGTRLSIL.

This clonotype was found a few times. This sequence joins TRBV7-2 and TRBJ2-1; the D is unclear. Per the germline V gene, CDR1 is SGHTA and CDR2 is FQGNSA. V dropped 1 base and J dropped 12 bases, with 13 bases sitting between them. CDR3 length: 13 amino acids. The CDR3 region is CASSLVILQGQFF. CDR3 bases: TGTGCCAGCAGCTTAGTTATTTTACAAGGGCAGTTCTTC.

In its sample, this clonotype was seen a few times. The rearrangement joins TRBV21-1 to TRBJ2-1; the table gives TRBD1 as D, unverified against the DNA. TRBV21-1 is labeled a pseudogene. The CDR3 runs 17 residues. The CDR3, as DNA: TGTGCCAGCAGCACTACCCAGACAGGGCCCCTCAGGAATGAGCAGTTCTTC. Protein product: CASSTTQTGPLRNEQFF.

The chain employs TRBV2 and TRBJ2-2; a weak D match, TRBD2 (5 bases). The CDR3 is 15 residues long. Germline V gives CDR1 SNHLY, CDR2 FYNNEI. The V gene lost 2 bases and the J gene lost 0 bases, with 7 bases spanning the gap. The CDR3 DNA reads TGTGCCAGCAGTGAATATAGCGCGAACACCGGGGAGCTGTTTTTT. Translating it yields CASSEYSANTGELFF.

The chain links TRBV30 to TRBJ1-1, with D perhaps TRBD1 (5 bases). CDR3 length: 13 residues. In germline, CDR1 is GTSNPN, CDR2 SVGIG (reference sequence). V was shortened by 0 bases and J by 11 bases, with 16 bases between the two germline ends. CDR3 in amino acids: CAWSVLGALRAFF. CDR3 sequence (DNA): TGTGCCTGGAGTGTCCTCGGGGCGCTTCGGGCTTTCTTT.

The chain is built from TRBV9 and TRBJ2-1, with unresolved D. Germline assignment: CDR1 SGDLS and CDR2 YYNGEE. CDR3 length equals 17 residues. The V end was cut by 0 bases, the J end by 0 bases, with 13 bases between. The CDR3 bases are TGTGCCAGCAGCGTAGATGACTCACTAACCTCCTACAATGAGCAGTTCTTC. Protein product: CASSVDDSLTSYNEQFF. Based on the CDR3 plus reference TRBV9 and TRBJ2-1, the full variable domain is DSGVTQTPKHLITATGQRVTLRCSPRSGDLSVYWYQQSLDQGLQFLIQYYNGEERAKGNILERFSAQQFPDLHSELNLSSLELGDSALYFCASSVDDSLTSYNEQFFGPGTRLTVL.

The chain couples TRBV4-2 to TRBJ2-1; TRBD2 might be the D (6 bases). Per the germline V gene, CDR1 is LGHNA and CDR2 is YNFKEQ. The CDR3 runs to 18 residues. Trimming took off 1 base at V and 8 bases at J, with 24 bases between the two ends. Here the CDR3 reads CASSQAGLGRGLRHEQFF. CDR3 in DNA: TGTGCCAGCAGCCAAGCGGGGCTCGGGCGGGGCCTTCGGCATGAGCAGTTCTTC.

This clonotype was seen a handful of times. The J gene is TRBJ2-1, the V gene TRBV7-9, with TRBD2 identical over 8 bases. Unmatched junction bases numbered 11, after V lost 5 bases and J lost 2 bases. The CDR3 length is 17 residues. Germline V CDR1 and CDR2: SEHNR, FQNEAQ (reference sequence). The CDR3 here is CASSPWVGTSPYNEQFF. For the CDR3, the DNA is TGTGCCAGCAGCCCCTGGGTCGGGACTAGTCCCTACAATGAGCAGTTCTTC.